These 23 T cell receptor beta chains were sequenced from one sample in a study of long-term antiretroviral therapy in people with HIV. The assay used was immunoSEQ (version v3.0), run at survey level. Generated by immunoSEQ multiplex PCR, the TCRdb table keeps only in-frame clones and is missing some. Here the sample spans roughly 40,000 clones, approximately 87% being singletons. Sequencing used unsorted PBMCs, obtained 1.2 years after starting antiretroviral therapy. Source of these receptors: a woman aged 45-65 years with HIV.

This sequence joins TRBV4-2 and TRBJ2-1; TRBD2 agrees at 7 bases. With 6 bases clipped from V and 4 bases from J, the junction kept 9 bases outside the gene matches. The V gene's germline CDR1 is LGHNA and CDR2 YNFKEQ. This CDR3 is built from 15 residues. The CDR3 DNA sequence: TGTGCCAGCAGTGGGGCCAGCGGGGAGTACAATGAGCAGTTCTTC. Translated: CASSGASGEYNEQFF.

The gene calls are TRBV5-1 and TRBJ1-6, with D hard to call. V was shortened by 0 bases and J by 5 bases, with 6 bases between the two germline ends. The CDR3 has 14 residues. Germline lookup yields CDR1 SGHRS and CDR2 YFSETQ. The CDR3 protein is CASSLVPDNSPLHF. The CDR3, as DNA: TGCGCCAGCAGCTTGGTCCCGGATAATTCACCCCTCCACTTT. Together with reference TRBV5-1 and TRBJ1-6, the CDR3 gives the full variable domain: KAGVTQTPRYLIKTRGQQVTLSCSPISGHRSVSWYQQTPGQGLQFLFEYFSETQRNKGNFPGRFSGRQFSNSRSEMNVSTLELGDSALYLCASSLVPDNSPLHFGNGTRLTVT.

This clone was recorded once. This chain connects TRBV9 to TRBJ1-2; D is possibly TRBD1 (5 bases). The CDR3 has 13 residues. Germline V CDR1 and CDR2: SGDLS, YYNGEE. Trimming left V 4 bases short and J 5 bases short, with 12 bases between. The CDR3 bases are TGTGCCAGCAGCCCCGGGACGGCGTATGGCTACACCTTC. It encodes CASSPGTAYGYTF. Together with reference TRBV9 and TRBJ1-2, the CDR3 gives the full variable domain: DSGVTQTPKHLITATGQRVTLRCSPRSGDLSVYWYQQSLDQGLQFLIQYYNGEERAKGNILERFSAQQFPDLHSELNLSSLELGDSALYFCASSPGTAYGYTFGSGTRLTVV.

The V call is TRBV19, the J call TRBJ2-2; TRBD1 is a possible D gene (5 bases). The CDR3 sequence is 16 residues long. In germline, CDR1 is LNHDA, CDR2 SQIVND (reference sequence). V was shortened by 6 bases and J by 0 bases, with 14 bases between the two germline ends. The DNA of the CDR3 is TGTGCCAGTAGCCCCCTACAGGCCGCGAACACCGGGGAGCTGTTTTTT. Residues: CASSPLQAANTGELFF.

This chain uses TRBV4-2 with TRBJ2-5, with 10 bases matching TRBD2. CDR1 and CDR2 (germline): LGHNA, YNFKEQ. The V gene end was trimmed by 2 bases and the J gene end by 4 bases; junction bases not matched to a gene: 4. This CDR3 is 15 amino acids long. DNA for the CDR3: TGTGCCAGCAGCCAACTAGCGGGGGAGGGAGAGACCCAGTACTTC. Its protein is CASSQLAGEGETQYF.

Here the CDR3 DNA reads TGTGCCAGCAGCTTACAGGGACAAGAGACCCAGTACTTC. It translates to CASSLQGQETQYF. The chain employs TRBV5-8 and TRBJ2-5; TRBD1 might be the D (6 bases). CDR3 length: 13 amino acids. Per germline, CDR1 SGHTS and CDR2 YDEGEE. Deletions cut 2 bases from V and 2 bases from J, with 7 bases between. The whole variable domain, filled in from reference TRBV5-8 and TRBJ2-5, reads EAGVTQSPTHLIKTRGQQATLRCSPISGHTSVYWYQQALGLGLQFLLWYDEGEERNRGNFPPRFSGRQFPNYSSELNVNALELEDSALYLCASSLQGQETQYFGPGTRLLVL.

This clone has just a few counts. The V and J genes are TRBV6-1 and TRBJ1-5, with D perhaps matching TRBD1 (5 bases). V lost 7 bases to trimming and J lost 3 bases, with 13 bases between them. CDR1 and CDR2 (germline): MNHNS, SASEGT. The CDR3 has 14 amino acids. The chain's CDR3 is CASNTGPTNQPQHF. In DNA form, the CDR3 reads TGTGCCAGCAACACGGGGCCTACCAATCAGCCCCAGCATTTT.

The chain carries TRBV7-2 and TRBJ1-6, with 8 bases lining up with TRBD1. The junction had 6 bases not matched to a gene; V was cut back by 3 bases and J by 8 bases. The CDR3 spans 15 residues. Germline V gives CDR1 SGHTA, CDR2 FQGNSA. CDR3 protein: CASSLWTGRDSPLHF. The CDR3 DNA reads TGTGCCAGCAGCTTGTGGACAGGGAGGGATTCACCCCTCCACTTT.

This sequence joins TRBV5-8 and TRBJ1-6; no clear D. CDR3 length: 12 amino acids. The germline V gene encodes CDR1 SGHTS and CDR2 YDEGEE. V lost 3 bases to trimming and J lost 2 bases, with 0 bases between them. CDR3 in amino acids: CASSSYNSPLHF. The CDR3 coding sequence is TGTGCCAGCAGCTCCTATAATTCACCCCTCCACTTT.

The genes are TRBV7-9 and TRBJ2-5, with D perhaps TRBD2 (5 bases). The V and J ends lost 3 bases and 3 bases respectively, with 8 bases between them. The CDR3 runs 13 residues. CDR1 SEHNR and CDR2 FQNEAQ come from the germline V gene (reference sequence). The CDR3 nucleotides are TGTGCCAGCAGCTTTACCGGGGAAGAGACCCAGTACTTC. Translated, it gives CASSFTGEETQYF.

This clone was recorded once. The CDR3 here is CASSRGEGDEQFF. CDR3 nucleotides: TGCGCCAGCAGCCGGGGGGAGGGAGATGAGCAGTTCTTC. The chain is built from TRBV4-1 and TRBJ2-1; 7 nucleotides align to TRBD2. The CDR3 is 13 residues long. V lost 4 bases and J lost 8; bases outside the gene matches: 5. CDR1 is MGHRA, CDR2 YSYEKL, per germline.

The chain couples TRBV6-5 to TRBJ2-7; tentatively, D is TRBD2 (6 bases). Trimming took 2 bases from V and 3 from J, leaving 11 bases between them. This CDR3 contains 14 residues. Germline assignment: CDR1 MNHEY and CDR2 SVGAGI. In DNA, the CDR3 is TGTGCCAGCAGTTACCGGCAGGGAGGCTACGAGCAGTACTTC. It encodes CASSYRQGGYEQYF.

The J gene is TRBJ1-4, the V gene TRBV7-8, with D uncertain. The V end was cut by 0 bases, the J end by 7 bases, with 18 bases between. Per the germline V gene, CDR1 is SGHVS and CDR2 is FQNEAQ. This CDR3 is built from 17 residues. For the CDR3, the DNA is TGTGCCAGCAGCTTAGCGGTGGCGGGGAGTGGACGTGAAAAACTGTTTTTT. It translates to CASSLAVAGSGREKLFF.

The chain couples TRBV18 to TRBJ1-1; D not certain. This CDR3 contains 15 residues. V was clipped by 0 bases and J by 1 base, with 9 bases between them. CDR1 KGHSH and CDR2 LQKENI come from the germline V gene. The CDR3 is CASSPPGVWNTEAFF. In nucleotides, the CDR3 is TGTGCCAGCTCACCACCCGGAGTATGGAACACTGAAGCTTTCTTT.

The rearrangement uses TRBV7-2 and TRBJ2-2; 7 bases agree with TRBD1. With V trimmed by 8 bases and J by 3 bases, 9 bases remained unmatched. CDR1 is SGHTA, CDR2 FQGNSA, per germline. This CDR3 is built from 15 residues. The DNA of the CDR3 is TGTGCCAGCGCCTCGACAGGGCCCTACACCGGGGAGCTGTTTTTT. Its protein is CASASTGPYTGELFF.

The table lists this clone with a few counts. The rearrangement uses TRBV5-1 and TRBJ2-7; 8 bases are a match to TRBD1. The V gene's germline CDR1 is SGHRS and CDR2 YFSETQ. The ends lost 0 bases at V and 1 base at J; junction bases unmatched: 6. The CDR3 covers 16 residues. The CDR3 loop reads CASSLGATGVSYEQYF. For the CDR3, the DNA is TGCGCCAGCAGCTTGGGGGCGACAGGGGTTTCCTACGAGCAGTACTTC.

This chain connects TRBV7-3 to TRBJ2-2; D gene uncertain. Germline V lookup: CDR1 SGHTA, CDR2 FQGTGA. CDR3 length equals 12 residues. V was clipped by 3 bases and J by 6 bases, with 5 bases between them. Here the CDR3 reads CASSFSAGELFF. The CDR3 DNA sequence: TGTGCCAGCAGCTTCAGTGCCGGGGAGCTGTTTTTT.

V and J are TRBV10-3 and TRBJ1-5, with a tentative D call TRBD1 (5 bases). Germline V CDR1 and CDR2: ENHRY, SYGVKD. The CDR3 sequence is 15 residues long. V was cut by 6 bases and J by 1 base, with 13 bases left in between. The CDR3 coding sequence is TGTGCCATCAGCCCGGGGGAGATGAGCAATCAGCCCCAGCATTTT. Amino acids: CAISPGEMSNQPQHF.

The chain combines TRBV19 with TRBJ1-3; 9 positions agree with TRBD1. The CDR3 consists of 17 residues. Germline V CDR1 and CDR2: LNHDA, SQIVND (reference sequence). Unmatched junction bases numbered 9, after V lost 3 bases and J lost 3 bases. The CDR3 spells CASSIGTGKSDGNTIYF. In DNA, the CDR3 is TGTGCCAGTAGTATCGGGACAGGGAAATCTGATGGAAACACCATATATTTT. Full variable domain (outside the CDR3, taken from reference TRBV19 and TRBJ1-3): DGGITQSPKYLFRKEGQNVTLSCEQNLNHDAMYWYRQDPGQGLRLIYYSQIVNDFQKGDIAEGYSVSREKKESFPLTVTSAQKNPTAFYLCASSIGTGKSDGNTIYFGEGSWLTVV.

This chain connects TRBV29-1 to TRBJ1-1; D unclear. V was trimmed by 3 bases and J by 5 bases, leaving 10 bases between them. Germline V gene sequence: CDR1 SQVTM, CDR2 ANQGSEA. The CDR3 has 12 residues. The CDR3 coding sequence is TGCAGCGTTGAGTCCGTATGGACTGAAGCTTTCTTT. This translates into CSVESVWTEAFF.

The chain employs TRBV5-5 and TRBJ1-6; tentatively, D is TRBD1 (6 bases). Trimming removed 4 bases at V and 8 bases at J, with 16 bases between. Germline CDR1 SGHKS, CDR2 YYEKEE (reference sequence). The CDR3 extends over 15 amino acids. The CDR3 DNA sequence: TGTGCCAGCAGCGTAAGGGACGGGGGCTATTCACCCCTCCACTTT. Residues: CASSVRDGGYSPLHF.

The chain is built from TRBV29-1 and TRBJ1-2; TRBD1 matches at 7 bases. The CDR3 has 13 amino acids. Germline V lookup: CDR1 SQVTM, CDR2 ANQGSEA. The V segment lost 4 bases and the J segment 5 bases; nucleotides outside the gene matches: 7. The CDR3 DNA follows: TGCAGCGTTGCCAGACAGGGATCGTATGGCTACACCTTC. It is translated as CSVARQGSYGYTF. The full variable domain, with the rest looked up from reference TRBV29-1 and TRBJ1-2, is SAVISQKPSRDICQRGTSLTIQCQVDSQVTMMFWYRQQPGQSLTLIATANQGSEATYESGFVIDKFPISRPNLTFSTLTVSNMSPEDSSIYLCSVARQGSYGYTFGSGTRLTVV.

This chain connects TRBV11-2 to TRBJ1-2; TRBD1 is a possible D gene (6 bases). Trimming took off 0 bases at V and 4 bases at J, with 21 bases between the two ends. The CDR3 covers 18 residues. The germline gives CDR1 SGHAT, CDR2 FQNNGV. CDR3 DNA: TGTGCCAGCAGCTTAGATCTGGGCGCGGCAGGGGATGGCTATGGCTACACCTTC. It is translated as CASSLDLGAAGDGYGYTF.